This TCR beta chain was identified during a study of cytomegalovirus exposure and HLA in healthy donors. As for the study in general: Under 85% of 398 genotyped donors fell in the Caucasian-associated ancestry cluster. Study results and limitations: Being indistinguishable, some V segments were excluded, TRBV6-2 and TRBV6-3 among them.

The CDR3 is 13 residues long. Germline CDR1 is LGHNA and CDR2 is YNFKEQ. The V end was cut by 4 bases, the J end by 8 bases, with 12 bases between. The table lists this clone with a few counts. Antigen specificity is unknown. 13 Jbeta primers and 60 Vbeta primers were used for the PCR. Clones were sequenced by immunoSEQ multiplex PCR, and TCRdb holds only the in-frame ones, with some missing. The sample has 100,000 to 150,000 clones; roughly a tenth are singletons. The TCR sequence derives from a woman aged 18-30 years in good health and CMV-seropositive. Sequencing input: PBMCs. The chain has TRBV4-2 and TRBJ2-1, with D maybe TRBD1 (6 bases). The CDR3 loop reads CASSRGLFHEQFF. Here the CDR3 DNA reads TGTGCCAGCAGCCGGGGGCTTTTTCATGAGCAGTTCTTC.